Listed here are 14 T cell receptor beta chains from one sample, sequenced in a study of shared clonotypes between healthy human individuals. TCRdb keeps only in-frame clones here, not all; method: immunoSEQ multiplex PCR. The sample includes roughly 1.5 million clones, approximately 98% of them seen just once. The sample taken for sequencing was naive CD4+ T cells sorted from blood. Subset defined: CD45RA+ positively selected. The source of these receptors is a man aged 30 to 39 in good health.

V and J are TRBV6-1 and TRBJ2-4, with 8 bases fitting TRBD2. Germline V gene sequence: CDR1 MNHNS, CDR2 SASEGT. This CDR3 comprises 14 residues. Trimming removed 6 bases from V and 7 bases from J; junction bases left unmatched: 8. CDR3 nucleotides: TGTGCCAGCAGCGCTACGGGACTAGGGAACATTCAGTACTTC. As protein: CASSATGLGNIQYF.

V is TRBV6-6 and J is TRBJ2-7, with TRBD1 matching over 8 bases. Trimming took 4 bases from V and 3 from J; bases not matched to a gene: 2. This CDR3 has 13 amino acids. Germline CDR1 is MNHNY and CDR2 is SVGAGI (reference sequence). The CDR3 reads CASSSRGLYEQYF. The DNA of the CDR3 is TGTGCCAGCAGTTCCAGGGGGCTCTACGAGCAGTACTTC.

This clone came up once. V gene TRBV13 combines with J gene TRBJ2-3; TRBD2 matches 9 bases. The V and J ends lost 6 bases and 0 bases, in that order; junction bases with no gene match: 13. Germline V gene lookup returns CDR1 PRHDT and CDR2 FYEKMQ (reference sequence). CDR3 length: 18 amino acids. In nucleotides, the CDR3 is TGTGCCAGCAGTTCCCTAGCGGGGTTTCTAACTAGCACAGATACGCAGTATTTT. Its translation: CASSSLAGFLTSTDTQYF.

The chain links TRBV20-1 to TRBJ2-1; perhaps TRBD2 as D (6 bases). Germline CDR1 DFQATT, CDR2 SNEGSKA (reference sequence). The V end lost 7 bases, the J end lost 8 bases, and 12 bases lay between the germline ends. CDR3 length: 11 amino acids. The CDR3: CSEGLGYEQFF. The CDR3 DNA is TGCAGTGAGGGACTCGGCTATGAGCAGTTCTTC.

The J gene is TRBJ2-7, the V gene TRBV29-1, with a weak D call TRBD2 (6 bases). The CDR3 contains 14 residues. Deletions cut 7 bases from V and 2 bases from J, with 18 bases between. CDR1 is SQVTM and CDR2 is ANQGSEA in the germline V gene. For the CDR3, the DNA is TGCAGCGCCCTCAGTGGGGCGGGAACCTACGAGCAGTACTTC. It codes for CSALSGAGTYEQYF.

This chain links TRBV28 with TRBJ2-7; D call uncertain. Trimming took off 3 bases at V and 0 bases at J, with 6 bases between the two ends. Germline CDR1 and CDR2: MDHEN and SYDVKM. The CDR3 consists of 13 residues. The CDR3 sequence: CASSLARSYEQYF. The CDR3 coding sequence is TGTGCCAGCAGTTTGGCCCGCTCCTACGAGCAGTACTTC. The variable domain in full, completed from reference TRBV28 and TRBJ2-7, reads DVKVTQSSRYLVKRTGEKVFLECVQDMDHENMFWYRQDPGLGLRLIYFSYDVKMKEKGDIPEGYSVSREKKERFSLILESASTNQTSMYLCASSLARSYEQYFGPGTRLTVT.

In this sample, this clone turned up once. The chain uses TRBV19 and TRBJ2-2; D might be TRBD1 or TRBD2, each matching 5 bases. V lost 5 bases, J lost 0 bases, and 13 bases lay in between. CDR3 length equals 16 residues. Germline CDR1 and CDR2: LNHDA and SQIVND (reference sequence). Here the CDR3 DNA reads TGTGCCAGTAGTGTCCTCGGGGCGTCGAACACCGGGGAGCTGTTTTTT. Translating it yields CASSVLGASNTGELFF.

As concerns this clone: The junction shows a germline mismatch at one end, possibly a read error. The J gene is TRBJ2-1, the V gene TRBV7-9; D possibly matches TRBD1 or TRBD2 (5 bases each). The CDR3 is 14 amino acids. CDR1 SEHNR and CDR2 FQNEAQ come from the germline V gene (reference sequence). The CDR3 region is CASSLGDPGNEQFF. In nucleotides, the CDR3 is TGTGCCAGCAGTTTAGGGGATCCGGGGAATGAGCAGTTCTTC.

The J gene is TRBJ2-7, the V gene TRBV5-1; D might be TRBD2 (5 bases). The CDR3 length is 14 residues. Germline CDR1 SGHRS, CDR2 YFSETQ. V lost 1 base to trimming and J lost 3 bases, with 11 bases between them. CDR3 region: CASSLWLAGYEQYF. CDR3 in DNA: TGCGCCAGCAGCTTGTGGCTAGCTGGCTACGAGCAGTACTTC.

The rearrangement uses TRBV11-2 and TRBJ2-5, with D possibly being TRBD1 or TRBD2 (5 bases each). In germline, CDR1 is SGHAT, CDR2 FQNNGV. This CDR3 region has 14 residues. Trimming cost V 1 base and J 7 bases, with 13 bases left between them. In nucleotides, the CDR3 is TGTGCCAGCAGCTTAGTGGGGAGTGGGGGGACCCAGTACTTC. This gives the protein CASSLVGSGGTQYF.

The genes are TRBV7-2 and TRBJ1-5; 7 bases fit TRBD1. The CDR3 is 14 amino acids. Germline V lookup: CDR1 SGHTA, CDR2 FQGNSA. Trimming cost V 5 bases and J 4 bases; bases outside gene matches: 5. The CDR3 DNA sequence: TGTGCCAGCAGCAGGGACAGCGCGAATCAGCCCCAGCATTTT. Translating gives CASSRDSANQPQHF.

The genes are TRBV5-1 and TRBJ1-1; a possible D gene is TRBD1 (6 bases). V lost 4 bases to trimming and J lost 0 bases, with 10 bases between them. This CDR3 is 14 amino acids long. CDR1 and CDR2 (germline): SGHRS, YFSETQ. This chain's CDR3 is CASSGGAMNTEAFF. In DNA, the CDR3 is TGCGCCAGCAGCGGGGGGGCTATGAACACTGAAGCTTTCTTT.

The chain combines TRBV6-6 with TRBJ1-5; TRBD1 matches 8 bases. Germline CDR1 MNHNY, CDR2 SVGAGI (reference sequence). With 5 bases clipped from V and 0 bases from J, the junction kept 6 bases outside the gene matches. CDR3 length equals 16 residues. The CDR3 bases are TGTGCCAGCAGTAACGGGACAGGCTATAGCAATCAGCCCCAGCATTTT. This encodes CASSNGTGYSNQPQHF.

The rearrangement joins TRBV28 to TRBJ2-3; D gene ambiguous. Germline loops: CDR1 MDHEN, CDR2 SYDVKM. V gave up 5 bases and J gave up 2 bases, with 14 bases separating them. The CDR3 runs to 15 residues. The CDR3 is CASSPLGRTTDTQYF. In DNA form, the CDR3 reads TGTGCCAGCAGTCCCCTGGGAAGGACCACAGATACGCAGTATTTT. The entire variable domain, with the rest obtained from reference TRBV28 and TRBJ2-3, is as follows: DVKVTQSSRYLVKRTGEKVFLECVQDMDHENMFWYRQDPGLGLRLIYFSYDVKMKEKGDIPEGYSVSREKKERFSLILESASTNQTSMYLCASSPLGRTTDTQYFGPGTRLTVL.